This T cell receptor (beta chain) was documented in a study of Graves' ophthalmopathy and Graves' hyperthyroidism. Amplified TCR beta CDR3 regions were obtained using RNA transcripts as template. An opening RT-PCR round employed HTBI primers and preceded a second-round multiplex PCR. One entry per CDR3 protein, called by TCRdb with MiXCR from the multiplex PCR reads. Seen here are hundreds of thousands of distinct CDR3 sequences, under 25% observed once, and the top ten hold around 3.2%. The CDR3 is 13 residues long. V lost 5 bases to trimming and J lost 1 base, with 8 bases between them. Per the germline V gene, CDR1 is MNHEY and CDR2 is SMNVEV (reference sequence). This clonotype was found many times. Enrolled hyperthyroidism patients had a new diagnosis, a duration under 2 months, and an age of 18 to 65.

Sample: peripheral blood. V usage is TRBV27 and J usage is TRBJ1-1; D is ambiguous. The receptor comes from a woman aged 18-29 years with stable Graves' hyperthyroidism. The CDR3 protein is CASSARRNTEAFF. DNA for the CDR3: TGTGCCAGCAGTGCCCGGAGGAACACTGAAGCTTTCTTT.